The rows below give T cell receptor beta chains drawn from one sample of a study of T cells after yellow fever vaccination. Each CDR3 protein gets one entry after TCRdb re-called the 5' RACE reads with MiXCR. Among about 260,000 distinct CDR3 sequences listed, about 3.5% were seen once. Sample: PBMCs, taken 15 days after the yellow fever booster vaccination. These receptors all come from a man in his late teens or twenties who received the YFV17D yellow fever vaccine. Both conserved end residues are part of each CDR3. The D gene is left open where the match is weak. Only some rows state a clone size, as once, few, many or a class for expanded clones.

D gene,V gene,clone size,CDR3 length,J gene,CDR3 DNA,CDR3 protein
.,TRBV20-1,many,15,TRBJ1-5,TGCAGTGCTAGAGAGGGAGACAGCCTAACAGGTCCCCAGCATTTT,CSAREGDSLTGPQHF
.,TRBV5-5,many,14,TRBJ1-5,TGTGCCAGCAGCCTACAGGGAATCGATCAGCCCCAGCATTTT,CASSLQGIDQPQHF
.,TRBV6-2/TRBV6-3,many,14,TRBJ2-5,TGTGCCAGCAGTTACTCGCAAGGTCAAGAGACCCAGTACTTC,CASSYSQGQETQYF
.,TRBV19,many,16,TRBJ2-7,TGTGCCAGTAGTCCCGCGACTGATCCCCGGCTCTACGAGCAGTACTTC,CASSPATDPRLYEQYF
.,TRBV12-3/TRBV12-4,many,11,TRBJ2-7,TGTGCCAGCAGTGGAAGGACAGAGCAGTACTTC,CASSGRTEQYF
.,TRBV3-1,.,14,TRBJ1-2,TGTGCCAGAAGCCTAGAGGGAGCGGGTTATGGCTACACCTTC,CARSLEGAGYGYTF
.,TRBV4-2,few,17,TRBJ2-5,TGTGCCAGCAGCCAAGTCGGGGCGGCGGGGGCGCGGCAGACCCAGTACTTC,CASSQVGAAGARQTQYF
.,TRBV7-2,many,16,TRBJ2-5,TGTGCCAGCAGCGGCATCGGGACTTCCAACCAAGAGACCCAGTACTTC,CASSGIGTSNQETQYF
.,TRBV7-2,many,14,TRBJ1-6,TGTGCCAGCAGCTTATTGGGCTATAATTCACCCCTCCACTTT,CASSLLGYNSPLHF
.,TRBV5-1,many,14,TRBJ1-1,TGCGCCAGCAGCTTGGCAGGGGAGAGGACTGAAGCTTTCTTT,CASSLAGERTEAFF